This T cell receptor beta chain came from a study of blood T cell repertoires in COVID-19. Produced via immunoSEQ multiplex PCR; TCRdb's table is partial and in-frame only. The sample lists over 20,000 clones; 80% to 95% were seen once. Germline V lookup: CDR1 MGHRA, CDR2 YSYEKL. This CDR3 is 15 amino acids long. V lost 1 base, J lost 6 bases, and 13 bases lay in between. The chain employs TRBV4-1 and TRBJ1-5; possible D gene TRBD1, 5 bases. The TCR comes from a human donor in a cohort sampled during active COVID-19. The sample was peripheral blood. CDR3 sequence: CASSQVGGGGQPQHF. CDR3 nucleotide sequence: TGCGCCAGCAGCCAAGTCGGGGGAGGCGGTCAGCCCCAGCATTTT.